The entry below describes one T cell receptor (beta chain). Using immunoSEQ multiplex PCR, the repertoire was profiled, and TCRdb retains in-frame clones only, with some absent. The sample yields tens of thousands of clones, around 76% seen once. This record belongs to a study of blood T cell repertoires in COVID-19. Germline CDR1 reads DFQATT; CDR2 reads SNEGSKA (reference sequence). With 2 bases removed from V and 7 bases from J, the gap between germline ends came to 6 bases. The CDR3 sequence is 11 residues long. The V and J genes are TRBV20-1 and TRBJ2-1; the D gene is possibly TRBD1 (5 bases). The sequenced sample consisted of peripheral blood. This TCR was sampled from a woman of 80 years or more with acute or convalescent COVID-19. As DNA, the CDR3 is TGCAGTGCTAGAAGGGGAAATGAGCAGTTCTTC. This codes for CSARRGNEQFF.